These 25 T cell receptor beta chains originate from one sample sequenced in a study of Graves' ophthalmopathy and Graves' hyperthyroidism. Amplification of TCR beta CDR3 regions used RNA transcripts. HTBI primers were employed in first-round RT-PCR, then a second-round multiplex PCR followed. TCRdb ran MiXCR on the multiplex PCR reads and lists one entry per CDR3 protein. The sample shows approximately 210,000 distinct CDR3 sequences, roughly 21% of them seen only once. Sample: peripheral blood. These TCRs come from a woman in her forties or fifties with Graves' ophthalmopathy.

This clonotype was seen a handful of times. The chain combines TRBV7-9 with TRBJ1-3, with a weak D call TRBD1 (5 bases). Germline loops: CDR1 SEHNR, CDR2 FQNEAQ (reference sequence). CDR3 length equals 14 residues. Deletions cut 2 bases from V and 4 bases from J, with 9 bases between. This CDR3 is CASSLNGGGNTIYF. CDR3 sequence (DNA): TGTGCCAGCAGCTTAAACGGGGGAGGAAACACCATATATTTT.

This clonotype was counted ten times or more. CDR3 loop: CASSSYSGGPYYGYTF. CDR3 DNA sequence: TGTGCCAGCAGCTCCTACTCGGGCGGCCCATACTATGGCTACACCTTC. The chain couples TRBV11-2 to TRBJ1-2; D is unclear. Trimming removed 4 bases from V and 3 bases from J, with 18 bases in between. Germline values: CDR1 SGHAT, CDR2 FQNNGV. This CDR3 contains 16 residues.

The table lists this clonotype with many counts. V is TRBV6-1 and J is TRBJ1-1, with a possible D match to TRBD1 (6 bases). The CDR3 has 12 residues. Germline CDR1 and CDR2: MNHNS and SASEGT. Trimming stripped 8 bases from V and 5 bases from J, with 12 bases between. This CDR3 is CASEGDSTEAFF. CDR3 bases: TGTGCCAGCGAGGGGGATTCGACTGAAGCTTTCTTT.

This clonotype was seen at least ten times. The rearrangement uses TRBV12-3 or TRBV12-4 and TRBJ1-2, with a possible D match to TRBD1 (5 bases). The CDR3 contains 13 residues. Between the trimmed V and J ends, which lost 8 bases and 2 bases, there was a span of 12 bases. CDR3 region: CASGGLPNYGYTF. In nucleotides, the CDR3 is TGTGCCAGCGGGGGTCTACCCAACTATGGCTACACCTTC.

This clonotype was counted at least ten times. The V call is TRBV6-1, the J call TRBJ1-5; TRBD1 matches 8 bases. Germline lookup yields CDR1 MNHNS and CDR2 SASEGT. The CDR3 extends over 15 amino acids. Germline trimming cut 6 bases from V and 0 bases from J; bases unmatched to any gene: 4. CDR3 amino acids: CASSGTGFSNQPQHF. In nucleotides, the CDR3 is TGTGCCAGCAGCGGGACAGGTTTTAGCAATCAGCCCCAGCATTTT.

In this sample, this clonotype turned up many times. In DNA form, the CDR3 reads TGTGCCAGCAGTTTCTCCGCTAGCGGGAGGGCTGAGACCCAGTACTTC. Translating gives CASSFSASGRAETQYF. The V and J genes are TRBV28 and TRBJ2-5, with 12 bases identical to TRBD2. J was trimmed by 5 bases and V by 3 bases; bases with no gene match: 7. CDR1 is MDHEN, CDR2 SYDVKM, per germline. The CDR3 loop spans 16 amino acids.

This clonotype was seen ten or more times. This chain links TRBV30 with TRBJ1-1; 7 bases map to TRBD1. J gave up 3 bases and V 4 bases, and 11 bases lay outside the gene matches. The germline CDR1 and CDR2 sequences are GTSNPN and SVGIG (reference sequence). This CDR3 is built from 15 residues. The CDR3 protein is CAWTEGDSLDTEAFF. The CDR3 DNA is TGTGCCTGGACCGAGGGGGACAGCTTGGACACTGAAGCTTTCTTT.

The chain employs TRBV14 and TRBJ1-2, with a tentative D call TRBD1 (5 bases). The CDR3 contains 14 residues. Germline CDR1 is SGHDN and CDR2 is FVKESK. V lost 0 bases, J lost 5 bases, and 10 bases lay in between. The chain's CDR3 is CASSQDRAGYGYTF. The CDR3 DNA sequence: TGTGCCAGCAGCCAAGATCGGGCAGGGTATGGCTACACCTTC.

The chain employs TRBV11-2 and TRBJ2-7, with 8 bases identical to TRBD1. Germline V CDR1 and CDR2: SGHAT, FQNNGV. J lost 1 base, V lost 0 bases, and 5 bases had no gene match. The CDR3 has 16 residues. The CDR3 reads CASSLEAGTGSYEQYF. The DNA of the CDR3 is TGTGCCAGCAGCTTAGAAGCCGGGACAGGATCCTACGAGCAGTACTTC. Using reference TRBV11-2 and TRBJ2-7 for the parts outside the CDR3, the full variable domain is EAGVAQSPRYKIIEKRQSVAFWCNPISGHATLYWYQQILGQGPKLLIQFQNNGVVDDSQLPKDRFSAERLKGVDSTLKIQPAKLEDSAVYLCASSLEAGTGSYEQYFGPGTRLTVT.

The rearrangement joins TRBV12-3 or TRBV12-4 to TRBJ1-5, with TRBD1 as a possible D gene (5 bases). The length of the CDR3 is 15 residues. The V end lost 4 bases, the J end lost 1 base, and 11 bases lay between the germline ends. CDR3 sequence: CASSSKGNSNQPQHF. In DNA, the CDR3 is TGTGCCAGCAGTTCCAAGGGGAACAGCAATCAGCCCCAGCATTTT.

This rearrangement joins TRBV28 to TRBJ2-7, with TRBD2 identical over 9 bases. The CDR3 has 17 residues. Germline CDR1 MDHEN, CDR2 SYDVKM. V dropped 2 bases and J dropped 5; count of bases not matched to a gene: 13. CDR3 sequence: CASSLEFLAGLKNEQYF. The CDR3 nucleotides are TGTGCCAGCAGTTTAGAGTTCCTAGCGGGATTAAAGAACGAGCAGTACTTC.

The V call is TRBV28, the J call TRBJ1-5; no clear D. The germline V and J ends were trimmed by 3 bases and 3 bases, with 9 bases remaining between them. The length of the CDR3 is 14 residues. Germline-derived CDR1 and CDR2 are MDHEN and SYDVKM. CDR3 protein: CASSLGLPNQPQHF. As DNA, the CDR3 is TGTGCCAGCAGTTTGGGGTTACCCAATCAGCCCCAGCATTTT.

This chain uses TRBV12-3 or TRBV12-4 with TRBJ2-5; TRBD1 matches 12 bases. Trimming took 6 bases from V and 6 from J; bases not matched to a gene: 8. The CDR3 sequence is 15 residues long. The CDR3 loop is CASRSGTGGLKTQYF. Here the CDR3 DNA reads TGTGCCAGCAGGTCCGGGACAGGGGGCTTGAAGACCCAGTACTTC.

The chain couples TRBV12-3 or TRBV12-4 to TRBJ2-7, with 13 bases lining up with TRBD2. V shed 6 bases, J shed 6 bases, and the junction held 11 bases outside the gene matches. This CDR3 region has 16 residues. The CDR3 nucleotides read TGTGCCAGCAGCAACAAGAGGACTAGCGGGAGCCCCGAGCAGTACTTC. Amino acids: CASSNKRTSGSPEQYF.

The V call is TRBV20-1, the J call TRBJ1-2, with D possibly being TRBD1 (6 bases). Per the germline V gene, CDR1 is DFQATT and CDR2 is SNEGSKA (reference sequence). Trimming removed 0 bases at V and 4 bases at J, with 9 bases between. There are 13 residues in the CDR3. CDR3 sequence: CSAREGQTYGYTF. The CDR3 nucleotides read TGCAGTGCTAGAGAAGGACAGACCTATGGCTACACCTTC.

This clonotype was picked up many times. The V call is TRBV20-1, the J call TRBJ1-1, with a possible D match to TRBD1 (5 bases). The CDR3 contains 12 residues. The germline gives CDR1 DFQATT, CDR2 SNEGSKA (reference sequence). Trimming took off 1 base at V and 2 bases at J, with 5 bases between the two ends. CDR3 sequence reads: CSARGGNTEAFF. Here the CDR3 DNA reads TGCAGTGCTAGAGGGGGCAACACTGAAGCTTTCTTT.

Ten or more counts support this clonotype. The chain carries TRBV24-1 and TRBJ1-2; D not resolved. This CDR3 contains 12 residues. Germline values: CDR1 KGHDR, CDR2 SFDVKD. V was shortened by 5 bases and J by 2 bases, with 5 bases between the two germline ends. The CDR3 DNA sequence: TGTGCCACCAGTGGCGGAAACTATGGCTACACCTTC. This translates into CATSGGNYGYTF.

This chain joins TRBV6-8 and TRBJ1-5, with TRBD1 matching over 9 bases. V lost 1 base, J lost 7 bases, and 8 bases stayed unmatched. Germline CDR1 MNHGY, CDR2 SAAAGT. This CDR3 has 16 amino acids. The CDR3 protein is CASSYYSGQGPQPQHF. Written as DNA, the CDR3 is TGTGCCAGCAGTTACTACTCGGGACAGGGCCCCCAGCCCCAGCATTTT.

This clonotype came up many times. The CDR3 DNA is TGCGCCAGCAGCCAAGCCCTAGCGGATACCCAAGAGACCCAGTACTTC. Translated, it gives CASSQALADTQETQYF. The chain uses TRBV4-1 and TRBJ2-5, with TRBD2 identical over 7 bases. CDR1 and CDR2 from the germline V gene are MGHRA and YSYEKL. J gave up 1 base and V 1 base, and 6 bases lay outside the gene matches. This CDR3 has 16 amino acids.

This clonotype was counted at least ten times. The V and J genes are TRBV7-9 and TRBJ1-5, with D possibly matching TRBD1 (5 bases). This CDR3 spans 14 amino acids. Germline assignment: CDR1 SEHNR and CDR2 FQNEAQ (reference sequence). V gave up 0 bases and J gave up 5 bases, with 8 bases separating them. DNA of the CDR3: TGTGCCAGCAGCTTAGCCTCGGGGGATCAGCCCCAGCATTTT. The encoded protein is CASSLASGDQPQHF.

This clonotype appeared many times. The rearrangement uses TRBV20-1 and TRBJ2-7; 10 bases are shared with TRBD2. The ends lost 5 bases at V and 4 bases at J; junction bases unmatched: 5. Germline CDR1 reads DFQATT; CDR2 reads SNEGSKA (reference sequence). This CDR3 has 13 amino acids. CDR3 sequence reads: CSAFTSGTYEQYF. The DNA for the CDR3 is TGCAGTGCTTTTACTAGCGGGACATACGAGCAGTACTTC.

This clonotype was seen at least ten times. The rearrangement uses TRBV28 and TRBJ1-1; tentative D call: TRBD1 (5 bases). Deletions cut 8 bases from V and 2 bases from J, with 12 bases between. The V gene's germline CDR1 is MDHEN and CDR2 SYDVKM. The CDR3 contains 13 residues. The CDR3 DNA reads as TGTGCCAGCCGAGGGGCGGACAACACTGAAGCTTTCTTT. It codes for CASRGADNTEAFF.

The sample holds many counts of this clonotype. The J gene is TRBJ2-6, the V gene TRBV19, with no clear D. CDR3 length: 15 residues. V lost 7 bases to trimming and J lost 3 bases, with 13 bases between them. CDR1 LNHDA and CDR2 SQIVND come from the germline V gene (reference sequence). CDR3 loop: CASTSGLLGANVLTF. The CDR3 bases are TGTGCCAGTACCTCTGGATTGCTTGGGGCCAACGTCCTGACTTTC. Full variable domain (remainder filled in from reference TRBV19 and TRBJ2-6): DGGITQSPKYLFRKEGQNVTLSCEQNLNHDAMYWYRQDPGQGLRLIYYSQIVNDFQKGDIAEGYSVSREKKESFPLTVTSAQKNPTAFYLCASTSGLLGANVLTFGAGSRLTVL.

With respect to this clonotype: Compared with germline, one end of the junction differs, possibly owing to a read error. The CDR3: CAWTHRVISYEQYF. Here the CDR3 DNA reads TGTGCCTGGACACATAGGGTAATCTCCTACGAGCAATACTTC. The V call is TRBV30, the J call TRBJ2-7; D is unclear. Germline V gene data show CDR1 as GTSNPN and CDR2 as SVGIG (reference sequence). The CDR3 is made up of 14 amino acids.

Many counts were recorded for this clonotype. The rearrangement joins TRBV19 to TRBJ2-7, with TRBD2 matching over 11 bases. The CDR3 contains 13 residues. The germline V gene has CDR1 LNHDA and CDR2 SQIVND (reference sequence). The junction had 4 bases not matched to a gene; V was cut back by 8 bases and J by 4 bases. The chain's CDR3 is CASVGTSGYEQYF. In DNA form, the CDR3 reads TGTGCCAGTGTGGGGACTAGCGGTTACGAGCAGTACTTC.